This entry describes one TCR beta chain. Antigen unknown. These data come from a study of T cell responses to AZD1222 COVID-19 vaccine. In the study overall: Second-dose intervals of approximately 4 or approximately 12 weeks were pooled.

The V gene end was trimmed by 8 bases and the J gene end by 8 bases; junction bases not matched to a gene: 4. From germline, CDR1 is SNHLY and CDR2 FYNNEI. CDR3 length equals 12 residues. Profiled with immunoSEQ multiplex PCR; TCRdb holds only in-frame clones, not every one. Of about 140,000 clones listed, roughly 92% were seen once; the top ten hold about 5.5%. Study-level results: Every sample of the repertoires postdated the peak T cell response. Only six or seven AZD1222 recipients tested seropositive at baseline. Spike regions recognized by vaccine-associated CD4 TCRs spanned the protein, led by 160-218 and 743-854.

The sequences come from peripheral blood, collected on day 0 of AZD1222 vaccination. This sequence was found in an adult in good health. The chain employs TRBV2 and TRBJ2-4; 9 bases are shared with TRBD1. The CDR3 nucleotides are TGTGCCAGCCGGACAGGGGCGTACATTCAGTACTTC. Its protein is CASRTGAYIQYF.